This T cell receptor beta chain was profiled in a study of blood T cell repertoires in COVID-19. Looking at the study overall: From the United States, Italy and Spain came samples of acute and convalescent COVID-19.

Assay: immunoSEQ multiplex PCR; the TCRdb copy retains only in-frame clones and omits some. The sample yields tens of thousands of clones, more than 85% seen once. From germline, CDR1 is MGHRA and CDR2 YSYEKL. Trimming took off 1 base at V and 6 bases at J, with 15 bases between the two ends. The CDR3 is made up of 16 amino acids. The chain links TRBV4-1 to TRBJ2-2; D is perhaps TRBD2 (5 bases). Sequenced: peripheral blood. The TCR originated in a human donor in a cohort sampled during active COVID-19. The CDR3 reads CASSQGRRIAPGELFF. DNA for the CDR3: TGCGCCAGCAGCCAAGGACGGAGGATAGCACCCGGGGAGCTGTTTTTT.